This TCR beta chain stems from a study of blood T cells in healthy people across ages (dated by TCRdb to between 2014 and 2017). General notes on the study: In model experiments, roughly one uniquely barcoded TCR beta cDNA molecule per two T cells was captured by template switching. The donors were divided into four age groups: young (average around 16 years), middle-aged (under 40), aged (approximately 59) and long-lived (approximately 74). Using the same blood draw, the study looked at two additional independent replicas of 1 million unique cDNA reads for two donors, one aged 18 to 29 and the other aged 80 or older. To avoid experimental bias, donors of different ages were randomly spread across the sequencing lanes. To track age-related changes in TCR beta repertoire diversity, the study relied on deep sequencing normalized with unique cDNA molecular identifiers. Paper-wide results and their limitations: Estimates of total diversity based on one million sequenced T cells were considered lower bounds and underestimates. Because donor CMV infection status was unknown, age-related changes in expanded clonotypes were potentially confounded. As age increased, observed TCR beta diversity per million T cells dropped in a roughly linear way, and a significant reduction was already evident by age about 40. Conclusive comparison of naive and antigen-experienced compartments was prevented by the profiling of bulk unsorted PBMCs. Observed TCR beta diversity correlated strongly with the percentage of naive T cells measured by flow cytometry. Compared with the aged group, more naive CD4+ T cells, fewer expanded clones and increased TCR diversity were shown by the long-lived group, suggesting age selection.

Between the V and J ends, shortened by 4 bases and 5 bases respectively, the junction contains 20 bases. From cysteine to phenylalanine, the CDR3 is 16 amino acids long. The CDR3 DNA has 48 bases and is translated from base 1. The germline V gene (reference sequence) yields LGHDT for CDR1 and YNNKEL for CDR2. For this clonotype: Its antigen specificity is not known. Base qualities are missing; no much larger clone stands one base away.

The method was 5' RACE. The run used an Illumina HiSeq 2500. A second PCR of 7 to 11 cycles was performed with a sample-barcoded 5' primer and a J-beta primer mix. Each TCR beta cDNA molecule received a unique molecular identifier from a template-switch 5' adaptor carrying 12 random nucleotides. Each sample yielded at least 2.5 million CDR3-containing paired-end reads. The Mint cDNA synthesis kit, primed by a TRBC-specific oligonucleotide, was used to synthesize first-strand cDNA from all RNA. After uracil-DNA glycosylase treatment, a first 18-cycle PCR used universal primers M1SS and BC2_uni_R on all cDNA. Turning to the authors' computational methods: For normalization, 1 million high-quality reads, each with a distinct molecular identifier, were randomly selected from each sample. Instead of being binned into consensus sequences, reads that shared molecular identifiers were thrown out. MiTCR, set to a Q25 quality threshold and the strictest error-elimination algorithm, was used for CDR3 identification, clonotype clustering and error correction. A nonparametric unseen species model with Euler transformation was used to estimate lower-bound total TCR beta diversity. The public reads were run again by TCRdb, first through fastp at Q25 and then through MiXCR, and only productive beta chains were kept. Records with the same CDR3 protein are collapsed into one entry carrying the most frequent genes and DNA. V and J calls and clone size were set by TCRdb, not the authors. For this sample there are 700,000 to 1,000,000 distinct CDR3 sequences; under 45% appear just once. The top ten constitute nearly 20% of the sample.

Systemically healthy Caucasian individuals from Russia, 39 in total and aged roughly 6 to 95 years, were included as donors. Each donor gave approximately 10 milliliters of peripheral blood, collected into EDTA-treated Vacutainer tubes. Ficoll-Paque density-gradient centrifugation was used to isolate PBMCs, with at least 6.5 million per sample. Trizol reagent was used to extract total RNA from the PBMCs, yielding at least 5.5 micrograms per sample. The percentages of naive CD45RAhigh/CD27high T cells were determined by flow cytometry on a PBMC aliquot from every donor. Input material: blood. The receptor was derived from a man aged 55-75 years in good health. Recombination linked TRBV3-1 to TRBJ2-5; the D gene is perhaps TRBD2, from 7 matching bases. The CDR3 here reads CASSLRRGAVGETQYF. In nucleotide form, the sequence is TGTGCCAGCAGCCTCCGCCGGGGGGCGGTAGGCGAGACCCAGTACTTC.